This TCR beta chain derives from a study of Graves' ophthalmopathy and Graves' hyperthyroidism. Findings of the study overall: As the model predicted ophthalmopathy progression, it achieved a sensitivity of 65% to 71% and a specificity of 72.22%. For separating ophthalmopathy from stable hyperthyroidism, a 13-signature model gave around 86% sensitivity and 65% to 82% specificity. Most thyroid clonotypes expanded beyond 0.001 frequency were also found in blood.

Germline loops: CDR1 MNHNS, CDR2 SASEGT. This CDR3 is built from 16 residues. V gave up 4 bases and J gave up 2 bases; unmatched junction bases: 10. CAS ≥3, NOSPECS ≥4, moderate-to-severe activity and duration under 3 months marked donors with ophthalmopathy. This clonotype was detected ten times or more. Its cognate antigen is unknown. Amplified material comprised TCR beta CDR3 regions derived from RNA transcripts. A first-round RT-PCR used HTBI primers, followed by a second-round multiplex PCR. TCRdb fed the multiplex PCR reads into MiXCR, producing one record per CDR3 protein. The sample yields roughly 500,000 distinct CDR3 sequences, under 15% seen once.

The chain recombines TRBV6-1 with TRBJ2-7, with TRBD1 matching 8 bases. This TCR was recovered from a woman under 40 with Graves' ophthalmopathy. Sequencing was performed on blood. As DNA, the CDR3 is TGTGCCAGCAGTGCCTATTTAGGGACAGGCACCTACGAGCAGTACTTC. Translation gives CASSAYLGTGTYEQYF.